Below, 23 T cell receptor beta chains from the same sample are listed, as sequenced in a study of blood T cell repertoires in COVID-19. Some clones are missing from TCRdb's copy, which holds only in-frame ones; the method was immunoSEQ multiplex PCR. In the table there are 150,000 to 250,000 clones, about 80% of which are singletons. The sample comprised PBMCs or T cells enriched from blood (not recorded which). Every receptor here comes from a man aged 35 to 55 who had recovered from COVID-19.

This clone came up a few times. V gene TRBV18 combines with J gene TRBJ2-7; no firm D call. Germline CDR1 KGHSH, CDR2 LQKENI. The V end was cut by 6 bases, the J end by 1 base, with 10 bases between. The CDR3 has 13 residues. In DNA form, the CDR3 reads TGTGCCAGCTCTGGGCAGGCATCCTACGAGCAGTACTTC. Its translation is CASSGQASYEQYF.

This rearrangement joins TRBV4-2 to TRBJ2-5; tentatively, D is TRBD2 (6 bases). Germline lookup yields CDR1 LGHNA and CDR2 YNFKEQ. Between the trimmed V and J ends, which lost 5 bases and 5 bases, there was a span of 21 bases. This CDR3 spans 16 amino acids. The CDR3, as DNA: TGTGCCAGCAGCACGTATTCCGGGACTGGGGCCGAGACCCAGTACTTC. This sequence encodes CASSTYSGTGAETQYF.

This rearrangement joins TRBV2 to TRBJ1-1; TRBD1 agrees at 9 bases. The CDR3 is 13 amino acids. V lost 5 bases to trimming and J lost 4 bases; unmatched junction nucleotides: 2. From germline, CDR1 is SNHLY and CDR2 FYNNEI. The chain's CDR3 is CASSPDRGTEAFF. CDR3 bases: TGTGCCAGCAGTCCGGACAGGGGCACTGAAGCTTTCTTT. Full variable domain (missing parts from reference TRBV2 and TRBJ1-1): EPEVTQTPSHQVTQMGQEVILRCVPISNHLYFYWYRQILGQKVEFLVSFYNNEISEKSEIFDDQFSVERPDGSNFTLKIRSTKLEDSAMYFCASSPDRGTEAFFGQGTRLTVV.

CDR3 sequence reads: CASSHNDRDILEQYF. Here the CDR3 DNA reads TGCGCCAGCAGCCACAACGACAGGGACATCCTCGAGCAGTACTTC. This chain connects TRBV4-3 to TRBJ2-7, with 7 bases lining up with TRBD1. Germline lookup yields CDR1 LGHNA and CDR2 YSLEER. V shed 3 bases and J 6 bases; nucleotides not matched to a gene: 11. The CDR3 sequence is 15 residues long.

The chain has TRBV2 and TRBJ1-5; 7 positions agree with TRBD1. CDR3 length: 13 residues. V trimming: 4 bases; J trimming: 4 bases; junction bases outside the gene matches: 1. Germline V gene data show CDR1 as SNHLY and CDR2 as FYNNEI. CDR3 in amino acids: CASSADRNQPQHF. The CDR3, as DNA: TGTGCCAGCAGTGCGGACAGGAATCAGCCCCAGCATTTT.

This chain connects TRBV5-5 to TRBJ2-7; D perhaps matches TRBD1 (5 bases). The V end was cut by 5 bases, the J end by 7 bases, with 22 bases between. CDR3 size: 15 residues. Germline CDR1 reads SGHKS; CDR2 reads YYEKEE (reference sequence). Written as DNA, the CDR3 is TGTGCCAGCAGTCTGCACCATGAAGGGGTTGGGGAGCAGTACTTC. Translated, it gives CASSLHHEGVGEQYF.

V and J are TRBV11-3 and TRBJ2-1; TRBD2 agrees at 8 bases. This CDR3 has 13 amino acids. Germline assignment: CDR1 SGHNT and CDR2 YENEEA. The V and J ends lost 4 bases and 7 bases, in that order; junction bases with no gene match: 3. CDR3 DNA sequence: TGTGCCAGCAGCTCGGGGGGGCTTAATGAGCAGTTCTTC. Translating it yields CASSSGGLNEQFF.

The chain links TRBV18 to TRBJ1-1, with D uncertain. Germline V gene lookup returns CDR1 KGHSH and CDR2 LQKENI. The V end was cut by 6 bases, the J end by 7 bases, with 15 bases between. This CDR3 has 13 amino acids. In DNA form, the CDR3 reads TGTGCCAGCTCCCGCGACACGACCTATGAAGCTTTCTTT. Translating it yields CASSRDTTYEAFF.

This sequence joins TRBV18 and TRBJ2-2; TRBD1 agrees at 9 bases. Germline-derived CDR1 and CDR2 are KGHSH and LQKENI. This CDR3 is 15 amino acids long. Losses at the gene ends were 4 bases for V and 0 bases for J; bases not matched to a gene: 0. CDR3 protein: CASSRTGANTGELFF. The CDR3 nucleotides are TGTGCCAGCTCACGGACAGGGGCGAACACCGGGGAGCTGTTTTTT.

With regard to this clone: This sample also contains other DNA sequences that code for the same CDR3. CDR3 sequence: CAISTESNQPQHF. For the CDR3, the DNA is TGTGCCATCAGCACGGAGAGCAATCAGCCCCAGCATTTT. V is TRBV10-3 and J is TRBJ1-5; no definite D call. Per germline, CDR1 ENHRY and CDR2 SYGVKD. The germline V and J ends were trimmed by 6 bases and 1 base, with 7 bases remaining between them. The CDR3 contains 13 residues.

The chain employs TRBV11-2 and TRBJ2-1; 10 bases agree with TRBD2. The CDR3 runs to 20 residues. Germline assignment: CDR1 SGHAT and CDR2 FQNNGV. The trim removed 0 bases at V and 0 bases at J, leaving 11 bases unmatched. The CDR3 is CASSLDSASGGESSYNEQFF. CDR3 sequence (DNA): TGTGCCAGCAGCTTAGATTCAGCTAGCGGGGGTGAAAGCTCCTACAATGAGCAGTTCTTC.

This clone has a handful of counts. The rearrangement uses TRBV7-9 and TRBJ2-7; D perhaps matches TRBD2 (5 bases). Germline CDR1 reads SEHNR; CDR2 reads FQNEAQ (reference sequence). The CDR3 consists of 15 residues. Between the trimmed V and J ends, which lost 0 bases and 6 bases, there was a span of 15 bases. CDR3 sequence: CASSLAGLGNREQYF. The CDR3 nucleotides are TGTGCCAGCAGCTTAGCCGGACTGGGAAATCGCGAGCAGTACTTC.

The chain combines TRBV7-2 with TRBJ2-7; TRBD1 agrees at 10 bases. V lost 4 bases to trimming and J lost 3 bases; unmatched junction nucleotides: 9. Germline V CDR1 and CDR2: SGHTA, FQGNSA. There are 16 residues in the CDR3. The CDR3 coding sequence is TGTGCCAGCAGCTCGTACCGGGACAGGGGCTTCTACGAGCAGTACTTC. The encoded protein is CASSSYRDRGFYEQYF.

DNA of the CDR3: TGTGCCAGCAGCTACCCCACAGGGGTCGGCTATGGCTACACCTTC. Its protein is CASSYPTGVGYGYTF. V gene TRBV7-2 combines with J gene TRBJ1-2, with 7 bases identical to TRBD1. CDR3 length equals 15 residues. J lost 4 bases, V lost 4 bases, and 9 bases had no gene match. CDR1 and CDR2 (germline): SGHTA, FQGNSA.

The chain couples TRBV6-5 to TRBJ1-6; no clear D gene. Germline loops: CDR1 MNHEY, CDR2 SVGAGI. This CDR3 region has 13 residues. Trimming pared 5 bases from V and 4 bases from J, leaving 6 bases between. As DNA, the CDR3 is TGTGCCAGCAGTCCGGGTTATAATTCACCCCTCCACTTT. Its translation: CASSPGYNSPLHF.

The chain is built from TRBV4-1 and TRBJ2-1; TRBD2 aligns across 9 bases. Trimming took 4 bases from V and 2 from J; bases not matched to a gene: 6. This CDR3 comprises 16 residues. Looked up from germline, CDR1 is MGHRA and CDR2 is YSYEKL. The CDR3 spells CASSLQSGGPYNEQFF. The CDR3 coding sequence is TGCGCCAGCAGCCTTCAAAGCGGGGGGCCCTACAATGAGCAGTTCTTC.

The rearrangement links TRBV7-2 to TRBJ1-1, with TRBD1 as a possible D gene (6 bases). This CDR3 is 15 amino acids long. V lost 0 bases, J lost 2 bases, and 10 bases lay in between. Germline V gives CDR1 SGHTA, CDR2 FQGNSA. The CDR3 DNA follows: TGTGCCAGCAGCTTAGCTGGACAGTTTAACACTGAAGCTTTCTTT. Protein: CASSLAGQFNTEAFF.

The chain is built from TRBV7-2 and TRBJ1-4; a possible D gene is TRBD1 (5 bases). CDR3 length: 14 amino acids. Germline loops: CDR1 SGHTA, CDR2 FQGNSA. Trimming removed 5 bases from V and 8 bases from J, with 15 bases in between. DNA for the CDR3: TGTGCCAGCAGCCCCGGACATAAGGGAGAAAAACTGTTTTTT. Translated: CASSPGHKGEKLFF. Supplemented by reference TRBV7-2 and TRBJ1-4, the full variable domain reads GAGVSQSPSNKVTEKGKDVELRCDPISGHTALYWYRQSLGQGLEFLIYFQGNSAPDKSGLPSDRFSAERTGGSVSTLTIQRTQQEDSAVYLCASSPGHKGEKLFFGSGTQLSVL.

This clone was detected a few times. The V gene is TRBV5-1, the J gene TRBJ1-4; D is undetermined. Per germline, CDR1 SGHRS and CDR2 YFSETQ. The V gene lost 2 bases and the J gene lost 4 bases, with 6 bases spanning the gap. This CDR3 is built from 13 residues. The CDR3 bases are TGCGCCAGCAGCTTAGGAGTTAATGAAAAACTGTTTTTT. It translates to CASSLGVNEKLFF.

This clone was seen more than once but under ten times. The V and J genes are TRBV19 and TRBJ2-5; the D gene is possibly TRBD2 (5 bases). The CDR3 is 13 residues long. V shed 6 bases and J shed 3 bases, with 11 bases lying between them. Germline-derived CDR1 and CDR2 are LNHDA and SQIVND (reference sequence). DNA of the CDR3: TGTGCCAGTAGAAGGGCGGGTGAAGAGACCCAGTACTTC. It yields the protein CASRRAGEETQYF. Using reference TRBV19 and TRBJ2-5 for the parts outside the CDR3, the full variable domain is DGGITQSPKYLFRKEGQNVTLSCEQNLNHDAMYWYRQDPGQGLRLIYYSQIVNDFQKGDIAEGYSVSREKKESFPLTVTSAQKNPTAFYLCASRRAGEETQYFGPGTRLLVL.

This clone was seen just once. The rearrangement links TRBV6-5 to TRBJ2-5, with 7 bases identical to TRBD1. The trim removed 6 bases at V and 1 base at J, leaving 5 bases unmatched. Germline CDR1 and CDR2: MNHEY and SVGAGI. CDR3 length: 14 residues. The chain's CDR3 is CASSQRQGQETQYF. In DNA, the CDR3 is TGTGCCAGCAGCCAAAGACAGGGCCAAGAGACCCAGTACTTC.

The rearrangement uses TRBV7-3 and TRBJ2-3; D is possibly TRBD2 (6 bases). V was clipped by 5 bases and J by 0 bases, with 21 bases between them. This CDR3 comprises 18 residues. Germline loops: CDR1 SGHTA, CDR2 FQGTGA. CDR3: CASSPAGRLAASTDTQYF. The CDR3 DNA sequence: TGTGCCAGCAGCCCGGCGGGGCGTCTCGCGGCTAGCACAGATACGCAGTATTTT.

The chain combines TRBV3-1 (or the pseudogene TRBV3-2) with TRBJ1-1, with 8 bases matching TRBD1. The V segment lost 1 base and the J segment 0 bases; nucleotides outside the gene matches: 13. The CDR3 is 19 residues long. Germline lookup yields CDR1 LGHDT and CDR2 YNNKEL (reference sequence). The CDR3: CASSQGTGLGGNMNTEAFF. The CDR3 coding sequence is TGTGCCAGCAGCCAAGGGACAGGGTTAGGGGGGAATATGAACACTGAAGCTTTCTTT.